These 23 T cell receptor beta chains originate from one sample sequenced in a study of T cells in women clearing cervical HPV infection. Repertoires were generated with immunoSEQ multiplex PCR, while TCRdb's copy carries only in-frame clones and drops some. This sample contains about 40,000 clones. Sequencing input: blood buffy coat. All receptors come from a woman between 18 and 69 years old with a cervical HPV16 infection that either progressed to CIN3+ or cleared (not recorded which).

With regard to this clone: The read terminates 3 residues before the CDR3 end, so the remaining end is supplied by the germline J gene. The chain is built from TRBV5-1 and TRBJ1-2, with 7 bases aligning to TRBD1. There are 15 residues in the CDR3. Germline assignment: CDR1 SGHRS and CDR2 YFSETQ. After removal of 4 bases from V and 5 bases from J, the junction contained 11 bases not matched to a gene. The CDR3 bases that were read are TGCGCCAGCAGCCCACGCGACAGGGTAGGGTATGGC. Its protein product is CASSPRDRVGYG. The full CDR3 protein reads CASSPRDRVGYGYTF.

Concerning this clone: Coverage ceases 3 residues before the CDR3 finishes, and the germline J gene fills in the end. J is TRBJ1-2 and V is TRBV2; D not resolved. The CDR3 totals 12 residues. CDR1 is SNHLY and CDR2 is FYNNEI in the germline V gene. CDR3 region: CASRYDMSGYTF. The part of the CDR3 DNA that was read is TGTGCCAGCAGGTACGACATGTCCGGC.

To note about this clone: The CDR3 extends 3 residues past the end of the read, so its final part is completed from the germline J gene. The J gene is TRBJ2-5, the V gene TRBV10-3, with 9 bases fitting TRBD1. CDR3 length: 18 residues. The J segment lost 5 bases and the V segment lost 5 bases, leaving 18 bases of the junction unmatched. CDR1 and CDR2 from the germline V gene are ENHRY and SYGVKD. CDR3 region: CAISRKGSGQGKVETQYF. The DNA read from the CDR3 is TGTGCCATCAGTCGAAAAGGTTCCGGACAGGGGAAAGTTGAGACC.

To note about this clone: The missing CDR3 end, 3 residues past where the read stops, is filled in from the germline J gene. The chain couples TRBV11-2 to TRBJ1-4; possibly TRBD1 for D (5 bases). V shed 3 bases and J shed 2 bases, with 10 bases lying between them. This CDR3 has 15 amino acids. Germline assignment: CDR1 SGHAT and CDR2 FQNNGV. The covered CDR3 bases are TGTGCCAGCAGCTTTTGGGACTCCACTAATGAAAAA. Its translation: CASSFWDSTNEK. The whole CDR3 sequence reads CASSFWDSTNEKLFF.

Notes on this clone: The read terminates 3 residues before the CDR3 end, so the remaining end is supplied by the germline J gene. The chain has TRBV5-1 and TRBJ2-3; a weak D match, TRBD2 (6 bases). The length of the CDR3 is 16 residues. Germline V gene lookup returns CDR1 SGHRS and CDR2 YFSETQ. V lost 10 bases and J lost 6, with 27 bases in between. The part of the CDR3 DNA that was read is TGCGCCGTTGGATATGGCGCGGGCGACCGGGGGGATACG. Protein: CAVGYGAGDRGDT. The complete CDR3 protein is CAVGYGAGDRGDTQYF.

A remark on this clone: The CDR3 end is not reached by the read, which stops 3 residues before it; the germline J gene fills it in. The gene calls are TRBV5-1 and TRBJ1-2; 9 bases match TRBD1. V gave up 4 bases and J gave up 6 bases; unmatched junction bases: 7. Germline CDR1 is SGHRS and CDR2 is YFSETQ. The CDR3 runs to 14 residues. The CDR3 DNA, read in part, is TGCGCCAGCAGCACCGGACAGGGGAGGGATGGC. This translates into CASSTGQGRDG. The complete CDR3 protein is CASSTGQGRDGYTF.

A word on this clone: The read falls 3 residues short of the CDR3 end, and the missing part is taken from the germline J gene. V gene TRBV10-3 combines with J gene TRBJ1-2; D is uncertain. The CDR3 extends over 15 amino acids. The V and J ends lost 3 bases and 2 bases respectively, with 13 bases between them. Germline V CDR1 and CDR2: ENHRY, SYGVKD. CDR3 sequence reads: CAISESLWQNYGYTF. CDR3 bases read: TGTGCCATCAGTGAATCTTTGTGGCAGAACTATGGC.

Of note for this clone: The DNA ends 3 residues before the CDR3 does, and the rest of the CDR3 is filled in from the germline J gene. The chain combines TRBV2 with TRBJ2-2, with TRBD2 matching over 16 bases. V was pared by 4 bases and J by 2 bases, with 4 bases of the junction left unmatched. CDR1 SNHLY and CDR2 FYNNEI come from the germline V gene. The CDR3 consists of 18 residues. The covered CDR3 bases are TGTGCCAGCAGTGCGGGACTAGCGGGAGGGTTTAACACCGGGGAG. Encoded protein: CASSAGLAGGFNTGE. In full, the CDR3 reads CASSAGLAGGFNTGELFF.

A note on this clone: The read terminates 3 residues ahead of where the CDR3 ends, so the germline J gene completes it. The V gene is TRBV10-3, the J gene TRBJ2-5, with TRBD1 as a possible D gene (5 bases). CDR3 length: 14 residues. Germline V CDR1 and CDR2: ENHRY, SYGVKD. V was cut by 0 bases and J by 5 bases, with 10 bases left in between. CDR3 loop: CAISESQGDETQYF. The covered CDR3 bases are TGTGCCATCAGTGAGTCGCAGGGTGACGAGACC.

In the case of this clone: Coverage ceases 3 residues before the CDR3 finishes, and the germline J gene fills in the end. The chain carries TRBV19 and TRBJ2-1, with D perhaps TRBD1 (6 bases). The CDR3 loop spans 15 amino acids. Trimming left V 6 bases short and J 0 bases short, with 12 bases between. Per the germline V gene, CDR1 is LNHDA and CDR2 is SQIVND (reference sequence). CDR3 DNA, as far as it was read: TGTGCCAGTAGCGTTGGACAGAGCTCCTACAATGAG. Protein sequence: CASSVGQSSYNE. The entire CDR3 protein is CASSVGQSSYNEQFF.

This clone is deemed medium-sized by its frequency. The CDR3 is cut off 3 residues early in the read; its end comes from the germline J gene. This chain connects TRBV29-1 to TRBJ2-3, with D possibly matching TRBD2 (6 bases). Trimming pared 3 bases from V and 3 bases from J, leaving 22 bases between. Germline CDR1 SQVTM, CDR2 ANQGSEA. The CDR3 length is 17 residues. The chain's CDR3 is CSVDDVPAGGVTDTQYF. The sequenced part of the CDR3 DNA is TGCAGCGTTGATGACGTTCCGGCAGGCGGGGTAACAGATACG.

In regard to this clone: From the germline J gene comes the end of the CDR3, since the read stops 3 residues before it. The chain is built from TRBV18 and TRBJ2-6, with TRBD2 identical over 13 bases. The CDR3 loop spans 19 amino acids. Germline V lookup: CDR1 KGHSH, CDR2 LQKENI. Trimming removed 3 bases from V and 0 bases from J; junction bases left unmatched: 5. CDR3 region: CASSPWTSGSRSGANVLTF. Incomplete CDR3 DNA: TGTGCCAGCTCACCCTGGACTAGCGGGAGCCGCTCTGGGGCCAACGTC.

Comments on this clone: The CDR3 end falls 3 residues outside the read, so it is completed with the germline J gene. The rearrangement uses TRBV19 and TRBJ2-6, with 10 bases lining up with TRBD1. The germline V gene has CDR1 LNHDA and CDR2 SQIVND (reference sequence). This CDR3 region has 18 residues. With V trimmed by 4 bases and J by 3 bases, 9 bases remained unmatched. The DNA read from the CDR3 is TGTGCCAGTAGTAGGCCTACGGGACAGGGGAGTGGGGCCAACGTC. Translating gives CASSRPTGQGSGANV. The full CDR3 protein is CASSRPTGQGSGANVLTF.

The CDR3 reads CASSMSGNTEAFF. The CDR3 DNA, read in part, is TGTGCCAGTAGTATGTCCGGGAACACTGAA. The V and J genes are TRBV19 and TRBJ1-1; no reliable D call. The DNA ends 3 residues before the CDR3 does, and the rest of the CDR3 is filled in from the germline J gene. The CDR3 is made up of 13 amino acids. The V end was cut by 3 bases, the J end by 1 base, with 6 bases between. Per the germline V gene, CDR1 is LNHDA and CDR2 is SQIVND (reference sequence).

CDR3 loop: CASRSLDREAYGYTF. CDR3 bases read: TGTGCCAGTAGAAGTTTGGACAGGGAGGCCTATGGC. The chain has TRBV19 and TRBJ1-2; 8 bases agree with TRBD1. The read ends 3 residues shy of where the CDR3 ends; the end is completed using the germline J gene. The CDR3 consists of 15 residues. V was pared by 6 bases and J by 4 bases, with 10 bases of the junction left unmatched. The germline CDR1 and CDR2 sequences are LNHDA and SQIVND (reference sequence).

With regard to this clone: The read ends 3 residues early relative to the CDR3; the germline J gene fills the gap. The chain employs TRBV20-1 and TRBJ2-2, with a tentative D call TRBD1 (6 bases). Between the trimmed V and J ends, which lost 5 bases and 2 bases, there was a span of 12 bases. Germline CDR1 and CDR2: DFQATT and SNEGSKA (reference sequence). The CDR3 covers 14 residues. The CDR3 protein is CSASGTRNTGELFF. The DNA read from the CDR3 is TGCAGTGCTTCCGGGACACGAAACACCGGGGAG.

Note on this clone: The DNA ends 3 residues before the CDR3 does, and the rest of the CDR3 is filled in from the germline J gene. This sequence joins TRBV28 and TRBJ1-5; D may be TRBD1 (6 bases). The CDR3 runs 16 residues. Trimming removed 3 bases from V and 6 bases from J, with 18 bases in between. CDR1 MDHEN and CDR2 SYDVKM come from the germline V gene. The CDR3 bases that were read are TGTGCCAGCAGTTTTGATTATAGGGGGAGCGGTCAGCCC. It yields the protein CASSFDYRGSGQP. The entire CDR3 is CASSFDYRGSGQPQHF.

With regard to this clone: The CDR3 end is not reached by the read, which stops 3 residues before it; the germline J gene fills it in. The J gene is TRBJ2-7, the V gene TRBV7-9, with D unclear. The V end lost 0 bases, the J end lost 2 bases, and 5 bases lay between the germline ends. Germline lookup yields CDR1 SEHNR and CDR2 FQNEAQ (reference sequence). The CDR3 is 13 amino acids. CDR3 amino acids: CASSLAAPYEQYF. CDR3 DNA, as far as it was read: TGTGCCAGCAGCTTAGCGGCCCCCTACGAG.

As for this clone: The CDR3 goes on 3 residues after the read ends, and that part is filled in from the germline J gene. The rearrangement uses TRBV2 and TRBJ2-3; 13 bases line up with TRBD2. Germline V lookup: CDR1 SNHLY, CDR2 FYNNEI. The V gene end was trimmed by 4 bases and the J gene end by 5 bases; junction bases not matched to a gene: 6. The CDR3 runs 16 residues. The CDR3 bases that were read are TGTGCCAGCAGTGGGGCGACTAGCGGGGGGTTAGATACG. Its translation is CASSGATSGGLDT. The full CDR3 protein reads CASSGATSGGLDTQYF.

Of note for this clone: The read is 3 residues too short to cover the CDR3 end, so that end is filled in from the germline J gene. The V and J genes are TRBV5-1 and TRBJ2-5, with D hard to call. The V end was cut by 0 bases, the J end by 0 bases, with 6 bases between. Germline V gene sequence: CDR1 SGHRS, CDR2 YFSETQ. CDR3 length: 14 residues. Incomplete CDR3 DNA: TGCGCCAGCAGCTTGGGCGGCTACCAAGAGACC. This gives the protein CASSLGGYQET. The complete CDR3 sequence is CASSLGGYQETQYF.

About this clone itself: The read terminates 3 residues before the CDR3 end, so the remaining end is supplied by the germline J gene. The identical CDR3 is also encoded by other nucleotide sequences in the sample. The rearrangement uses TRBV7-9 and TRBJ2-3, with 9 bases matching TRBD1. Per germline, CDR1 SEHNR and CDR2 FQNEAQ (reference sequence). This CDR3 has 15 residues. Trimming cost V 5 bases and J 3 bases; bases outside gene matches: 6. The CDR3 loop is CASSPGQGGTDTQYF. The CDR3 bases that were read are TGTGCCAGCAGCCCGGGACAGGGAGGAACAGATACG.

Points on this clone: The CDR3 extends 3 residues past the end of the read, so its final part is completed from the germline J gene. V is TRBV19 and J is TRBJ2-5; no reliable D call. The germline V gene encodes CDR1 LNHDA and CDR2 SQIVND (reference sequence). This CDR3 spans 13 amino acids. V was cut by 3 bases and J by 5 bases, with 10 bases left in between. CDR3 loop: CASSMDPGETQYF. Partial CDR3 DNA: TGTGCCAGTAGTATGGATCCCGGGGAGACC.

On this clone: The read terminates 3 residues before the CDR3 end, so the remaining end is supplied by the germline J gene. This chain connects TRBV7-2 to TRBJ2-2, with TRBD1 matching 7 bases. Germline V CDR1 and CDR2: SGHTA, FQGNSA. Germline trimming cut 5 bases from V and 7 bases from J; bases unmatched to any gene: 10. This CDR3 contains 15 residues. CDR3: CASSPRQGHGGELFF. The CDR3 DNA, read in part, is TGTGCCAGCAGCCCCCGACAGGGTCATGGCGGGGAG.